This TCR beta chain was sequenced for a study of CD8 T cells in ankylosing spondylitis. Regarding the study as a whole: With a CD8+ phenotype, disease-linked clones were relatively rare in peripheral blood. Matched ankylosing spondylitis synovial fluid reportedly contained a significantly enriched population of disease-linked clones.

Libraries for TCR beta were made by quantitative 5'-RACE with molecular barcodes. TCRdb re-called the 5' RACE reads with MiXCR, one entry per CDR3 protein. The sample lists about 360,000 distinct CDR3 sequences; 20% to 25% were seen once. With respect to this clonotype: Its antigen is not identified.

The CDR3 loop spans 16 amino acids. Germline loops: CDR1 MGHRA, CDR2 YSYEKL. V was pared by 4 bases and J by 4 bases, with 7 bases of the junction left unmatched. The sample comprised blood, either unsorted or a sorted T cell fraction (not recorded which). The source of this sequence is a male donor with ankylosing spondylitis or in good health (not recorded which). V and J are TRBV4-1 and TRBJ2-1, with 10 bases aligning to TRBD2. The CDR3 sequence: CASSLRSGGHYNEQFF. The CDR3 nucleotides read TGCGCCAGCAGCCTACGTAGCGGGGGGCATTACAATGAGCAGTTCTTC.